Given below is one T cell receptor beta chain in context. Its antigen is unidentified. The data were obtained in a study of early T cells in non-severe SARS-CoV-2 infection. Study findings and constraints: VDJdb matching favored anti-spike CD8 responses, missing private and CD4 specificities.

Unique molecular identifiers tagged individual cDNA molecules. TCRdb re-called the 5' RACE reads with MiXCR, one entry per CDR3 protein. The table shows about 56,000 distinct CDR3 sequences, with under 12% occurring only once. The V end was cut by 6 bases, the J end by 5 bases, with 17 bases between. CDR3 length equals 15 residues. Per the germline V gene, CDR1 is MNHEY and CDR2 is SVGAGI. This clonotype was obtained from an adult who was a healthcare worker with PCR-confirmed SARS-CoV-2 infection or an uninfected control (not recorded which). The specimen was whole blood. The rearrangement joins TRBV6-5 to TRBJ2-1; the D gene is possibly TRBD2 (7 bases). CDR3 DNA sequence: TGTGCCAGCAGCCAGGGGAGGGGTTACCACAATGAGCAGTTCTTC. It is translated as CASSQGRGYHNEQFF.